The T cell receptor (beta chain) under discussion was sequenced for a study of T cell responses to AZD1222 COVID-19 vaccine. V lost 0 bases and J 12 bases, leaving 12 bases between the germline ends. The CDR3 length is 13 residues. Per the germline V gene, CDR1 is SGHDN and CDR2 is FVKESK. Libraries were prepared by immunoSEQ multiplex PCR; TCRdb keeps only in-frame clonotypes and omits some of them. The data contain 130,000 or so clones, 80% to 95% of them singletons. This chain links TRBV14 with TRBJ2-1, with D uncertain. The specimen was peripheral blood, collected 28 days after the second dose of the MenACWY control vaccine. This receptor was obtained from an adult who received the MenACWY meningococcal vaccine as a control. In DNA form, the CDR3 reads TGTGCCAGCAGCCAAGATAGCAGCAGTGCGCAGTTCTTC. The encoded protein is CASSQDSSSAQFF.